Below are 13 T cell receptor beta chains sequenced from a single sample in a study of blood T cell repertoires in COVID-19 (dated by TCRdb to 2020 to 2021). The library was built by means of the immunoSEQ multiplex PCR assay. This is the immuneACCESS table as TCRdb keeps it, with only in-frame sequences that have V and J called. A part of the clones is gone; compared with another copy, unresolved V genes explain less than half, and the rest is unexplained. For this sample there are about 220,000 clones; about four fifths appear just once. 3% to 4% of the sample is held by the ten biggest clonotypes. The material sequenced was PBMCs or T cells enriched from blood (not recorded which). Receptor source: a woman in her sixties or seventies who had recovered from COVID-19.

There are a few counts of this clone. The chain is built from TRBV7-2 and TRBJ1-1; 9 bases align to TRBD1. The CDR3 extends over 15 amino acids. The V segment lost 1 base and the J segment 5 bases; nucleotides outside the gene matches: 5. CDR1 is SGHTA and CDR2 is FQGNSA in the germline V gene. The CDR3 sequence: CASSLVTGGGTEAFF. As DNA, the CDR3 is TGTGCCAGCAGCTTAGTCACAGGGGGCGGGACTGAAGCTTTCTTT.

On this clone itself: The germline gene is not matched at one end of the junction; a read error may be the cause. J is TRBJ1-2 and V is TRBV2, with 10 bases that match TRBD1. This CDR3 is 14 amino acids long. CDR1 is SNHLY, CDR2 FYNNEI, per germline. The CDR3 DNA sequence: TGTGCCAGCAGTAAAGCCGGGGACAGGGGATTCTACACCTTC. Protein sequence: CASSKAGDRGFYTF.

The V and J genes are TRBV29-1 and TRBJ2-5; 7 bases agree with TRBD1. V lost 7 bases to trimming and J lost 1 base; unmatched junction nucleotides: 6. This CDR3 spans 13 amino acids. Germline CDR1 reads SQVTM; CDR2 reads ANQGSEA. This chain's CDR3 is CSGSAGGQETQYF. The CDR3 nucleotides read TGCAGCGGCAGTGCAGGGGGCCAAGAGACCCAGTACTTC.

The J gene is TRBJ2-5, the V gene TRBV5-4; a weak D match, TRBD2 (6 bases). The CDR3 is 18 amino acids. The germline V gene encodes CDR1 SGHNT and CDR2 YYREEE (reference sequence). V was clipped by 4 bases and J by 5 bases, with 27 bases between them. CDR3 sequence (DNA): TGTGCCAGCAGCCCGTCGTTCCCGGGACTTCCAGGAGGGGAGACCCAGTACTTC. Amino acids: CASSPSFPGLPGGETQYF.

V gene TRBV7-8 combines with J gene TRBJ2-7, with TRBD2 matching 9 bases. The CDR3 extends over 16 amino acids. V shed 4 bases, J shed 6 bases, and the junction held 13 bases outside the gene matches. The V gene's germline CDR1 is SGHVS and CDR2 FQNEAQ. The CDR3 sequence: CASSSRQTSGSAEQYF. The DNA of the CDR3 is TGTGCCAGCAGCTCCCGACAGACTAGCGGATCTGCCGAGCAGTACTTC.

This rearrangement joins TRBV5-1 to TRBJ1-6, with D uncertain. Per the germline V gene, CDR1 is SGHRS and CDR2 is YFSETQ. This CDR3 has 15 residues. Between the trimmed V and J ends, which lost 0 bases and 0 bases, there was a span of 4 bases. The CDR3 DNA is TGCGCCAGCAGCTTGGACAGCTCCTATAATTCACCCCTCCACTTT. The encoded protein is CASSLDSSYNSPLHF.

Only a few counts were recorded for this clone. This sequence joins TRBV10-3 and TRBJ1-2; possible D gene TRBD1, 6 bases. Trimming removed 7 bases at V and 0 bases at J, with 12 bases between. The germline CDR1 and CDR2 sequences are ENHRY and SYGVKD. The CDR3 has 14 amino acids. This chain's CDR3 is CAITMDRTNYGYTF. For the CDR3, the DNA is TGTGCCATCACTATGGACAGAACTAACTATGGCTACACCTTC.

This chain joins TRBV7-2 and TRBJ2-7; D possibly corresponds to TRBD1 (5 bases). The CDR3 length is 16 residues. V was trimmed by 1 base and J by 0 bases, leaving 13 bases between them. Germline V lookup: CDR1 SGHTA, CDR2 FQGNSA. Here the CDR3 DNA reads TGTGCCAGCAGCTTAGTGGCCAGGGTAAGCTCCTACGAGCAGTACTTC. This encodes CASSLVARVSSYEQYF.

V and J are TRBV6-2 or TRBV6-3 and TRBJ2-5; D not certain. There are 14 residues in the CDR3. V lost 2 bases, J lost 1 base, and 8 bases lay in between. CDR1 is MNHEY and CDR2 is SVGEGT in the germline V gene. CDR3 sequence: CASSYGPPQETQYF. The CDR3 DNA reads as TGTGCCAGCAGTTACGGGCCGCCCCAAGAGACCCAGTACTTC.

The chain uses TRBV2 and TRBJ2-6; 8 bases map to TRBD1. This CDR3 comprises 15 residues. V shed 9 bases, J shed 1 base, and the junction held 5 bases outside the gene matches. Germline V lookup: CDR1 SNHLY, CDR2 FYNNEI. The DNA for the CDR3 is TGTGCCAGGGACAGGGCAAGTTCTGGGGCCAACGTCCTGACTTTC. Its protein is CARDRASSGANVLTF. Full variable domain (outside the CDR3, taken from reference TRBV2 and TRBJ2-6): EPEVTQTPSHQVTQMGQEVILRCVPISNHLYFYWYRQILGQKVEFLVSFYNNEISEKSEIFDDQFSVERPDGSNFTLKIRSTKLEDSAMYFCARDRASSGANVLTFGAGSRLTVL.

V and J are TRBV12-3 or TRBV12-4 and TRBJ1-2; weak D call: TRBD1 (5 bases). This CDR3 is 13 amino acids long. V lost 5 bases and J 4 bases, leaving 11 bases between the germline ends. As DNA, the CDR3 is TGTGCCAGCAGTCCAACAGGCGCCTATGGCTACACCTTC. Amino acids: CASSPTGAYGYTF.

The rearrangement joins TRBV13 to TRBJ1-2; TRBD1 aligns across 7 bases. CDR3 size: 14 residues. The V segment lost 5 bases and the J segment 5 bases; nucleotides outside the gene matches: 8. Germline CDR1 is PRHDT and CDR2 is FYEKMQ (reference sequence). This CDR3 is CASSPRGTAYGYTF. The CDR3 nucleotides are TGTGCCAGCAGCCCTAGAGGGACAGCGTATGGCTACACCTTC.

This clone was counted only a few times. V and J are TRBV19 and TRBJ2-7; TRBD2 might be the D (6 bases). This CDR3 contains 13 residues. From germline, CDR1 is LNHDA and CDR2 SQIVND (reference sequence). Trimming stripped 4 bases from V and 3 bases from J, with 10 bases between. CDR3 coding DNA: TGTGCCAGTAGTAAGACTAGTAGCTACGAGCAGTACTTC. This gives the protein CASSKTSSYEQYF.